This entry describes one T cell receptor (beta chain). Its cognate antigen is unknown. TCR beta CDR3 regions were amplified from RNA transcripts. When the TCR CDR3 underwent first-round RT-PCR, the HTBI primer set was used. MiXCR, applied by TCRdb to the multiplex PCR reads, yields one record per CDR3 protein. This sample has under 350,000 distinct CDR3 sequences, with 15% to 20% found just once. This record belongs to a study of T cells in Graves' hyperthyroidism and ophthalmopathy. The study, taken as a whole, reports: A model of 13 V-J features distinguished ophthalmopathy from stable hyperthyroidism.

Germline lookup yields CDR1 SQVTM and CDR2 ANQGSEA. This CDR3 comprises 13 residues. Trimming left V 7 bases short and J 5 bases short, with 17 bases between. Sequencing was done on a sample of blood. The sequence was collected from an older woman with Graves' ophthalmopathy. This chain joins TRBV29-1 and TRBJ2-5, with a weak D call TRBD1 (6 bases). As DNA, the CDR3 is TGCAGCGGGAGAAGGACAGATGGGGAGACCCAGTACTTC. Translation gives CSGRRTDGETQYF. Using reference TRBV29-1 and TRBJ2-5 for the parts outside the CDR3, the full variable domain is SAVISQKPSRDICQRGTSLTIQCQVDSQVTMMFWYRQQPGQSLTLIATANQGSEATYESGFVIDKFPISRPNLTFSTLTVSNMSPEDSSIYLCSGRRTDGETQYFGPGTRLLVL.